The clone carrying this TCR beta chain has a handful of counts. Its specificity is unknown. Germline V CDR1 and CDR2: MNHNS, SASEGT. The CDR3 extends over 17 amino acids. The J segment lost 2 bases and the V segment lost 0 bases, leaving 8 bases of the junction unmatched. This record comes from a study of blood T cells in healthy people across ages. About the study: Through template switching, about one barcoded beta molecule was captured per two T cells, as measured in model experiments.

Researchers isolated at least 6 million PBMCs per sample. Findings and caveats of the study: Reliance upon unsorted PBMCs precluded definitive naive versus antigen-experienced comparison. The authors considered diversity estimates from one million T cells to be underestimates.

A sample-barcoded 5' primer and a J-beta primer mix were used in a second PCR of about 6 to 12 cycles. TCRdb itself ran the 5' RACE reads through MiXCR, one entry per CDR3 protein. The table has under 2 million distinct CDR3 sequences, roughly 32% seen once. This clonotype was obtained from a woman in her thirties in good health. The sample comprised blood. The chain is built from TRBV6-1 and TRBJ2-7; 9 positions agree with TRBD1. CDR3 region: CASSEARWTGETYEQYF. CDR3 sequence (DNA): TGTGCCAGCAGTGAAGCCCGTTGGACAGGGGAAACCTACGAGCAGTACTTC.